This T cell receptor (beta chain) was sequenced in a study of T cell repertoires in ileal Crohn's disease. Looking at the study overall: Operated complications were stricturing disease (61%) and penetrating disease (around 39%).

TCRB immunosequencing input was roughly 490 nanograms of biopsy DNA per sample. Sequencing was performed with immunoSEQ multiplex PCR; in TCRdb, only in-frame clones are kept and a portion is missing. The sample consists of 25,000 to 30,000 clones, about 81% of them appearing once. Included were adult ileal or ileocolonic Crohn's patients indicated for ileocolonic resection. General study findings and limits: Clonal expansions were more frequent in active smokers than non-smokers at surgery.

This CDR3 has 16 residues. Trimming took 0 bases from V and 2 from J, leaving 12 bases between them. In regard to this clone: Its antigen is not identified.

This TCR was sampled from an adult with Crohn's disease. This chain joins TRBV5-3 and TRBJ1-5; D is unresolved. TRBV5-3 is reported as an ORF; its role is uncertain. Sequenced material: ileal tissue. The DNA for the CDR3 is TGTGCCAGAAGCTTGGAGGAGGGCCAAGGCAATCAGCCCCAGCATTTT. Protein sequence: CARSLEEGQGNQPQHF.